These T cell receptor beta chains were read from a single sample in a study of blood T cell repertoires in COVID-19. Clones were read by immunoSEQ multiplex PCR, and TCRdb kept only the in-frame ones, dropping some. In the table there are more than 95,000 clones, 86% of which are singletons. Sequencing used peripheral blood. These receptors were collected from a man aged 70 or older who had recovered from COVID-19. Each CDR3 is given without its conserved first and last residue.

j_call	v_call	cdr3_aa
TRBJ1-5	TRBV5-1	ASSLGTGGGIQPQH
TRBJ2-5	TRBV7-2	ASSRGGTQETQY
TRBJ2-2	TRBV9	ASSVDGRTNTGELF
TRBJ2-7	TRBV28	ASSSAWTGPPGSYEQY
TRBJ1-1	TRBV5-1	ASSLTGGVRTEAF
TRBJ2-2	TRBV24-1	ATRDREGSVKDPSRAGELF
TRBJ2-2	TRBV7-3	ASSLNAGGNTGELF
TRBJ2-7	TRBV5-1	ASSSGSWEQY
TRBJ2-1	TRBV23-1	ASSQSLGDNEQF
TRBJ1-2	TRBV5-1	ASSIQGGNYGYT
TRBJ1-5	TRBV28	ASSSTGGRAQH
TRBJ1-4	TRBV6-5	ASSYSRRGREKLF
TRBJ2-3	TRBV25-1	ASQERGGLTDTQY
TRBJ1-2	TRBV10-3	AISGTGAVYGYT
TRBJ2-1	TRBV7-3	ASSLGPREGLGNEQF
TRBJ1-2	TRBV18	ASSPGRVRDGYGYT
TRBJ2-7	TRBV7-2	ASSLEVAVGEQY
TRBJ1-2	TRBV7-2	ASSFPEPWRGYT
TRBJ2-2	TRBV9	ASSVQLVGELF
TRBJ2-5	TRBV6-6	ASSYSYGVETQY
TRBJ2-7	TRBV15	ATSRGTPQAEQY
TRBJ2-3	TRBV5-4	ASSRGLAGGTDTQY
TRBJ2-1	TRBV2	ASSEYGRAYNEQF
TRBJ2-3	TRBV7-2	ASSFRPRTSGSTDTQY
TRBJ1-3	TRBV30	AWSVPTGSGNTIY
TRBJ2-1	TRBV24-1	ATSDATGTGYNEQF
TRBJ1-1	TRBV5-1	ASSFDRFGEAF
TRBJ2-5	TRBV28	ASSLDNQETQY
TRBJ2-2	TRBV9	ASSVTSAPGELF
TRBJ2-1	TRBV19	ASSPYTGEQF
TRBJ1-1	TRBV5-1	ASSLVQGTRAF
TRBJ1-5	TRBV5-6	ASSSGPLLPQH
TRBJ1-1	TRBV6-5	ASSRTGKTF
TRBJ2-7	TRBV5-1	ASSLVPGGAYEQY
TRBJ2-3	TRBV3-1/TRBV3-2	ASSPHQGAGGTDTQY